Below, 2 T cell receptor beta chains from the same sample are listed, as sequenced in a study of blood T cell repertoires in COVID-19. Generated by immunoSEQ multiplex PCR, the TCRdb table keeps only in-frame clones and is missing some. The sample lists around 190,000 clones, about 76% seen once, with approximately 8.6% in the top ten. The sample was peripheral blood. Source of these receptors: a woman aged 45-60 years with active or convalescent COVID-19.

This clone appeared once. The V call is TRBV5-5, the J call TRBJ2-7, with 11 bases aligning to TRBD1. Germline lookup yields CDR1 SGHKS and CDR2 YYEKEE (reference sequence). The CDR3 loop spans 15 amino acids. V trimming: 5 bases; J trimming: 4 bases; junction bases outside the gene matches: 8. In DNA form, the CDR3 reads TGTGCCAGCAGGGACCGGGACAGGGGGTTTTACGAGCAGTACTTC. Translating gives CASRDRDRGFYEQYF.

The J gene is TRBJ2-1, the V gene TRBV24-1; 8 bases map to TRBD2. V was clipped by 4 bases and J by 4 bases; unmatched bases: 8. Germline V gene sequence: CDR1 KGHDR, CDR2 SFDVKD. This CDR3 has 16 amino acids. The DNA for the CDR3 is TGTGCCACCAGTGAAGCGCTAGCGGGTGGGTACAATGAGCAGTTCTTC. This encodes CATSEALAGGYNEQFF.